This T cell receptor (beta chain) comes out of a study of blood T cell repertoires in COVID-19. In the original analysis: From reference gene primer amplification, estimates of nucleated cell counts were derived. This table comes from immunoSEQ multiplex PCR, and its TCRdb copy is limited to in-frame clones, with some not included. That table furnishes V, J and clone size, whereas the DNA furnished D and trimming. Among hundreds of thousands of clones listed, more than 70% were seen once. This CDR3 comprises 15 residues. The V end lost 0 bases, the J end lost 4 bases, and 9 bases lay between the germline ends.

This TCR derives from a woman in her thirties who had recovered from COVID-19. Sequenced: peripheral blood. The chain uses TRBV23-1 and TRBJ1-4; D is ambiguous. TRBV23-1 is an open reading frame whose function is uncertain. DNA of the CDR3: TGCGCCAGCAGTCAATCCGGCCAGGTTAATGAAAAACTGTTTTTT. It specifies CASSQSGQVNEKLFF.